The 31 T cell receptor beta chains in this list originate from one sample, sequenced in a study of cytomegalovirus exposure and HLA in healthy donors. The PCR ran on 60 Vbeta and 13 Jbeta primers. The protocol was immunoSEQ multiplex PCR, while the TCRdb copy is restricted to in-frame clones and leaves out a portion. Of 150,000 or so clones listed, more than 70% are singletons. Sample: PBMCs. The receptors originated from a male donor in good health and CMV-seropositive.

V usage is TRBV7-9 and J usage is TRBJ2-7; 9 bases fit TRBD1. The CDR3 spans 14 residues. CDR1 is SEHNR, CDR2 FQNEAQ, per germline (reference sequence). J gave up 2 bases and V 5 bases, and 4 bases lay outside the gene matches. The CDR3 sequence is CASSRQGGTYEQYF. CDR3 in DNA: TGTGCCAGCAGCCGACAGGGGGGGACCTACGAGCAGTACTTC.

This clone was seen once. This rearrangement joins TRBV30 to TRBJ2-1; D is undetermined. The CDR3 has 13 amino acids. V was pared by 2 bases and J by 4 bases, with 9 bases between. CDR1 and CDR2 (germline): GTSNPN, SVGIG (reference sequence). The CDR3 spells CAWSPDSYNEQFF. In nucleotides, the CDR3 is TGTGCCTGGAGTCCCGACTCGTACAATGAGCAGTTCTTC.

The genes are TRBV19 and TRBJ1-2; no clear D. Trimming cost V 10 bases and J 4 bases, with 16 bases left between them. The CDR3 totals 13 residues. CDR1 LNHDA and CDR2 SQIVND come from the germline V gene (reference sequence). CDR3: CATSTWSLYGYTF. The CDR3 DNA follows: TGTGCCACCTCCACTTGGTCCCTCTATGGCTACACCTTC.

This sequence joins TRBV13 and TRBJ2-2; TRBD2 might be the D (6 bases). The ends were cut back, 5 bases at V and 6 bases at J, with 13 bases in the middle. CDR1 and CDR2 from the germline V gene are PRHDT and FYEKMQ (reference sequence). CDR3 length: 14 amino acids. The CDR3 here is CASSGGMSSGELFF. CDR3 sequence (DNA): TGTGCCAGCAGCGGCGGGATGTCCTCCGGGGAGCTGTTTTTT.

The V call is TRBV6-1, the J call TRBJ1-5; D remains ambiguous. The CDR3 consists of 13 residues. Trimming stripped 8 bases from V and 0 bases from J, with 8 bases between. Per germline, CDR1 MNHNS and CDR2 SASEGT. CDR3 nucleotide sequence: TGTGCCAGCGAGGCGTATAGCAATCAGCCCCAGCATTTT. Translated: CASEAYSNQPQHF.

The rearrangement joins TRBV9 to TRBJ1-4; D unresolved. CDR3 size: 14 residues. CDR1 and CDR2 from the germline V gene are SGDLS and YYNGEE. Trimming left V 0 bases short and J 5 bases short, with 8 bases between. This CDR3 reads CASSVAPLNEKLFF. The CDR3 coding sequence is TGTGCCAGCAGCGTAGCTCCTTTGAATGAAAAACTGTTTTTT.

J is TRBJ1-4 and V is TRBV11-3, with 10 bases fitting TRBD1. In germline, CDR1 is SGHNT, CDR2 YENEEA. J was trimmed by 14 bases and V by 0 bases; bases with no gene match: 0. This CDR3 is 12 amino acids long. For the CDR3, the DNA is TGTGCCAGCAGCTTAGAGGGACAGGGGCTGTTTTTT. This encodes CASSLEGQGLFF.

Only one count was recorded for this clone. The chain carries TRBV14 and TRBJ2-7; 8 positions match TRBD2. Germline V CDR1 and CDR2: SGHDN, FVKESK. Trimming cost V 4 bases and J 0 bases; bases outside gene matches: 11. The CDR3 has 17 amino acids. The CDR3 nucleotides are TGTGCCAGCAGCCCCCCTCCGGGGAGCGGGAGCTCCTACGAGCAGTACTTC. This translates into CASSPPPGSGSSYEQYF.

V usage is TRBV6-5 and J usage is TRBJ1-2, with D perhaps matching TRBD1 (6 bases). Trimming stripped 5 bases from V and 4 bases from J, with 14 bases between. Germline CDR1 reads MNHEY; CDR2 reads SVGAGI. The length of the CDR3 is 14 residues. The CDR3 nucleotides read TGTGCCAGCAGTCCGGTGACAGGCCGCTATGGCTACACCTTC. It specifies CASSPVTGRYGYTF.

The V and J genes are TRBV7-8 and TRBJ2-7, with 13 bases lining up with TRBD2. CDR1 is SGHVS and CDR2 is FQNEAQ in the germline V gene. This CDR3 is built from 15 residues. After removal of 5 bases from V and 7 bases from J, the junction contained 8 bases not matched to a gene. The CDR3 nucleotides read TGTGCCAGCAGCACCGGACTAGCGGGAGAAAGGGAGCAGTACTTC. It codes for CASSTGLAGEREQYF.

The V and J genes are TRBV21-1 and TRBJ1-2; TRBD1, the D gene given by the table, was not confirmed from the DNA. TRBV21-1 is reported as a pseudogene. The CDR3 spans 14 residues. The chain's CDR3 is CASSLRREDYGYTF. CDR3 nucleotide sequence: TGTGCCAGCAGCCTACGCAGGGAAGACTATGGCTACACCTTC.

The genes are TRBV9 and TRBJ2-7; no reliable D call. Germline CDR1 SGDLS, CDR2 YYNGEE. V was shortened by 0 bases and J by 2 bases, with 12 bases between the two germline ends. The CDR3 runs to 15 residues. CDR3 loop: CASSVDEVPTYEQYF. CDR3 in DNA: TGTGCCAGCAGCGTAGATGAGGTGCCGACCTACGAGCAGTACTTC.

The V call is TRBV7-9, the J call TRBJ2-5, with 11 positions matching TRBD2. The CDR3 has 15 residues. After removal of 1 base from V and 4 bases from J, the junction contained 2 bases not matched to a gene. Germline CDR1 and CDR2: SEHNR and FQNEAQ (reference sequence). As DNA, the CDR3 is TGTGCCAGCAGCTTAGTCGGACTAGCGGGAGAGACCCAGTACTTC. This translates into CASSLVGLAGETQYF.

This rearrangement joins TRBV6-5 to TRBJ1-2, with 9 bases lining up with TRBD1. This CDR3 has 15 amino acids. Germline values: CDR1 MNHEY, CDR2 SVGAGI. V was pared by 2 bases and J by 4 bases, with 5 bases of the junction left unmatched. The CDR3 DNA follows: TGTGCCAGCAGTTACCGAGGGACAGGGAGCTATGGCTACACCTTC. Translating gives CASSYRGTGSYGYTF.

V gene TRBV7-6 combines with J gene TRBJ2-1, with 11 bases that match TRBD2. Per the germline V gene, CDR1 is SGHVS and CDR2 is FNYEAQ. The CDR3 has 14 residues. After removal of 8 bases from V and 6 bases from J, the junction contained 6 bases not matched to a gene. The CDR3 DNA is TGTGCCAGCGGGGTAGCGGGAGGGTTCAATGAGCAGTTCTTC. Amino acid sequence: CASGVAGGFNEQFF.

V is TRBV5-4 and J is TRBJ2-1, with 10 bases identical to TRBD2. This CDR3 region has 14 residues. Trimming cost V 5 bases and J 4 bases; bases outside gene matches: 3. Germline CDR1 is SGHNT and CDR2 is YYREEE (reference sequence). CDR3 sequence reads: CASSRTSGYNEQFF. In DNA form, the CDR3 reads TGTGCCAGCAGTCGGACTAGCGGATACAATGAGCAGTTCTTC.

The chain joins TRBV28 to TRBJ2-5; 7 nucleotides match TRBD1. The assigned J gene may be wrong: the sequence end matches TRBJ2-7 better. The CDR3 consists of 11 residues. From germline, CDR1 is MDHEN and CDR2 SYDVKM. CDR3 bases: TGTGCCAGCAACTCAGGGGGCGAGCAGTACTTC. It specifies CASNSGGEQYF.

The rearrangement joins TRBV19 to TRBJ2-6, with 7 bases identical to TRBD2. V trimming: 3 bases; J trimming: 0 bases; junction bases outside the gene matches: 8. This CDR3 contains 18 residues. Germline CDR1 and CDR2: LNHDA and SQIVND (reference sequence). DNA for the CDR3: TGTGCCAGTAGTATGGGCGGGAGACCCCTCTCTGGGGCCAACGTCCTGACTTTC. It specifies CASSMGGRPLSGANVLTF.

This chain uses TRBV5-1 with TRBJ1-1, with 11 positions matching TRBD1. The ends lost 4 bases at V and 4 bases at J; junction bases unmatched: 6. The CDR3 has 15 amino acids. The germline gives CDR1 SGHRS, CDR2 YFSETQ. CDR3: CASSPSGQGATEAFF. The CDR3 region has the DNA TGCGCCAGCAGCCCCTCCGGACAGGGGGCCACTGAAGCTTTCTTT. The whole variable domain, remainder taken from reference TRBV5-1 and TRBJ1-1, is KAGVTQTPRYLIKTRGQQVTLSCSPISGHRSVSWYQQTPGQGLQFLFEYFSETQRNKGNFPGRFSGRQFSNSRSEMNVSTLELGDSALYLCASSPSGQGATEAFFGQGTRLTVV.

The chain combines TRBV5-8 with TRBJ2-2; the D is unclear. The CDR3 is 15 residues long. Germline V gene data show CDR1 as SGHTS and CDR2 as YDEGEE. Deletions cut 4 bases from V and 1 base from J, with 11 bases between. Written as DNA, the CDR3 is TGTGCCAGCAGCCCTAGGCGGCGGAACACCGGGGAGCTGTTTTTT. Its protein is CASSPRRRNTGELFF.

The chain has TRBV30 and TRBJ2-5, with 7 bases matching TRBD2. The V segment lost 0 bases and the J segment 2 bases; nucleotides outside the gene matches: 9. The CDR3 extends over 16 amino acids. Germline lookup yields CDR1 GTSNPN and CDR2 SVGIG (reference sequence). The CDR3 nucleotides read TGTGCCTGGAGTGTAATGGGGTCTAGCGGACAAGAGACCCAGTACTTC. This gives the protein CAWSVMGSSGQETQYF. Complete variable domain (other parts from reference TRBV30 and TRBJ2-5): SQTIHQWPATLVQPVGSPLSLECTVEGTSNPNLYWYRQAAGRGLQLLFYSVGIGQISSEVPQNLSASRPQDRQFILSSKKLLLSDSGFYLCAWSVMGSSGQETQYFGPGTRLLVL.

The chain is built from TRBV15 and TRBJ2-5; D is possibly TRBD2 (6 bases). The length of the CDR3 is 12 residues. The germline gives CDR1 LNHNV, CDR2 YYDKDF (reference sequence). V was pared by 0 bases and J by 14 bases, with 13 bases between. CDR3 protein: CATSRDGGKLYF. For the CDR3, the DNA is TGTGCCACCAGCAGAGATGGGGGGAAACTTTACTTC.

This clone appeared a single time. The genes are TRBV12-5 and TRBJ2-1; D might be TRBD1 (5 bases). This CDR3 is built from 14 residues. CDR1 is LGHNT, CDR2 FRNRAP, per germline. The ends were cut back, 5 bases at V and 7 bases at J, with 15 bases in the middle. CDR3 in amino acids: CASGPGHQSNEQFF. DNA for the CDR3: TGTGCTAGTGGTCCAGGACACCAGTCAAATGAGCAGTTCTTC.

Of note for this clone: The junction and the germline gene differ at one end; a read error may be behind it. The same CDR3 arises from other DNA sequences in this sample as well. The chain couples TRBV11-2 to TRBJ1-2; tentative D call: TRBD1 (6 bases). Germline V lookup: CDR1 SGHAT, CDR2 FQNNGV. The CDR3 is 16 amino acids. The CDR3 loop is CASSLGLGTQGYGYTF. CDR3 bases: TGCGCCAGCAGCTTAGGTCTTGGAACACAGGGCTATGGCTACACCTTC.

V usage is TRBV5-1 and J usage is TRBJ2-5; TRBD2 is a possible D gene (6 bases). Trimming took 6 bases from V and 5 from J, leaving 17 bases between them. The germline CDR1 and CDR2 sequences are SGHRS and YFSETQ. The CDR3 is 14 amino acids. CDR3 sequence reads: CASTRDFSRETQYF. CDR3 in DNA: TGCGCCAGCACCCGGGACTTTTCGCGGGAGACCCAGTACTTC.

The chain combines TRBV2 with TRBJ1-5, with a tentative D call TRBD1 (5 bases). The ends were cut back, 4 bases at V and 5 bases at J, with 12 bases in the middle. CDR1 is SNHLY and CDR2 is FYNNEI in the germline V gene. CDR3 length: 14 amino acids. CDR3 sequence reads: CASSGTGRDQPQHF. CDR3 DNA sequence: TGTGCCAGCAGTGGTACAGGTCGGGATCAGCCCCAGCATTTT.

The J gene is TRBJ1-1, the V gene TRBV7-2; TRBD1 might be the D (6 bases). Germline V lookup: CDR1 SGHTA, CDR2 FQGNSA. V was clipped by 3 bases and J by 1 base, with 9 bases between them. CDR3 length equals 14 residues. The CDR3 coding sequence is TGTGCCAGCAGCTTGGGGGCCCGGAACACTGAAGCTTTCTTT. Translating it yields CASSLGARNTEAFF.

This chain uses TRBV27 with TRBJ2-7; a possible D gene is TRBD2 (5 bases). Germline CDR1 and CDR2: MNHEY and SMNVEV (reference sequence). With 6 bases removed from V and 0 bases from J, the gap between germline ends came to 18 bases. This CDR3 is 16 amino acids long. Here the CDR3 reads CASSPGSPGSSYEQYF. CDR3 bases: TGTGCCAGCAGCCCTGGGAGCCCGGGCAGCTCCTACGAGCAGTACTTC.

The genes are TRBV11-3 and TRBJ1-1, with a weak D call TRBD1 (5 bases). This CDR3 has 15 residues. The ends were cut back, 0 bases at V and 4 bases at J, with 12 bases in the middle. CDR1 is SGHNT and CDR2 is YENEEA in the germline V gene. The CDR3 sequence is CASSLEAGGATEAFF. DNA of the CDR3: TGTGCCAGCAGCTTAGAAGCAGGTGGGGCCACTGAAGCTTTCTTT.

The chain has TRBV30 and TRBJ1-1, with TRBD1 matching 7 bases. The CDR3 extends over 14 amino acids. V shed 3 bases, J shed 7 bases, and the junction held 11 bases outside the gene matches. Germline CDR1 is GTSNPN and CDR2 is SVGIG (reference sequence). The CDR3 loop reads CAWRETGVVGEAFF. CDR3 coding DNA: TGTGCCTGGAGGGAAACAGGGGTGGTCGGTGAAGCTTTCTTT.

CDR3 nucleotides: TGTGCCGCCTCGCGGGCGGGAAGCACAGATACGCAGTATTTT. Protein product: CAASRAGSTDTQYF. This chain joins TRBV7-9 and TRBJ2-3; TRBD2 is a possible D gene (6 bases). Germline V lookup: CDR1 SEHNR, CDR2 FQNEAQ (reference sequence). The CDR3 is made up of 14 amino acids. V shed 11 bases and J shed 0 bases, with 15 bases lying between them.